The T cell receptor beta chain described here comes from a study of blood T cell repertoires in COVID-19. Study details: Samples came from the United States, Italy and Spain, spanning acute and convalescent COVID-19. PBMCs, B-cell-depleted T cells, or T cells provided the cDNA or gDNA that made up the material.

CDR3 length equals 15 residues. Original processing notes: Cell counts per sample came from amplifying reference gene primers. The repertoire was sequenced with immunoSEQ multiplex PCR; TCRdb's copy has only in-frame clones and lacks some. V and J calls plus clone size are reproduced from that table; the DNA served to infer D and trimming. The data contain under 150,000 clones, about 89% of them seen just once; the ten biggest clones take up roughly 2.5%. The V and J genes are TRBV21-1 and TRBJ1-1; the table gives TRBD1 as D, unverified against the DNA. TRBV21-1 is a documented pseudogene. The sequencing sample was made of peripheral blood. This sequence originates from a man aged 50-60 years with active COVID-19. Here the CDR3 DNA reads TGTGCCAGCAGCAAACGACAGGGGAGGAACACTGAAGCTTTCTTT. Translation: CASSKRQGRNTEAFF.